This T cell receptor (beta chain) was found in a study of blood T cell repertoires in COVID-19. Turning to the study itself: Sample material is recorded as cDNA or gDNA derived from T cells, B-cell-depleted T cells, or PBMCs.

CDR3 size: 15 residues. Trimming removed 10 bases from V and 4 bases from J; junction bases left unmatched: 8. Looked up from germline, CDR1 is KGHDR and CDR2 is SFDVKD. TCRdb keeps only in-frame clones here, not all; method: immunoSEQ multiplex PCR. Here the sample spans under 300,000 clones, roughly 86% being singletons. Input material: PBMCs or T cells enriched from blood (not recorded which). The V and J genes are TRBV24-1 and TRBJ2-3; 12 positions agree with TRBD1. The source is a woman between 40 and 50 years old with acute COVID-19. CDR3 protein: CATTPGQGAADTQYF. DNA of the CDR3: TGTGCCACAACTCCGGGACAGGGGGCCGCAGATACGCAGTATTTT.